One T cell receptor (beta chain) is described in this entry. There is no known antigen for this receptor. Base qualities are not provided; no much larger clone lies one nucleotide away. The donors were 40 or so Caucasian individuals from Russia, aged roughly 6 to 100 years, who were systemically healthy. Each donor gave ten milliliters of peripheral blood, collected into EDTA-treated Vacutainer tubes. Ficoll-Paque density-gradient centrifugation was used to isolate PBMCs, with at least 7 million per sample. Trizol reagent was used to extract total RNA from PBMCs, with at least 6 micrograms per sample. For every donor, flow cytometry on a PBMC aliquot measured the percentage of naive CD45RAhigh/CD27high T cells. The data belong to a study of blood T cells in healthy people across ages (dated by TCRdb to between 2015 and 2017). Regarding the study in general: In model experiments, template switching captured roughly one uniquely barcoded TCR beta cDNA molecule for every two T cells. The study measured age-related changes in TCR beta repertoire diversity using deep sequencing normalized with unique cDNA molecular identifiers. Donors were grouped into four age groups: young (average 16 years), middle-aged (39), aged (around 60) and long-lived (approximately 82). To avoid experimental bias, donors of different ages were spread randomly across the sequencing lanes. Two additional independent replicas of 1 million unique cDNA reads from the same blood draw were analyzed for two donors (one aged 18 to 30 and one aged 80 or older).

Library creation used 5' RACE. A second roughly 6 to 11 cycle PCR used a sample-barcoded 5' primer and a J-beta primer mix. Each TCR beta cDNA molecule received a unique molecular identifier from a template-switch 5' adaptor carrying 12 random nucleotides. Each sample yielded at least 3 million CDR3-containing paired-end reads. The Mint cDNA synthesis kit, primed by a TRBC-specific oligonucleotide, was used to synthesize first-strand cDNA from all RNA. Following uracil-DNA glycosylase treatment, all cDNA underwent a first 18-cycle PCR with the universal primers M1SS and BC2_uni_R. The study's processing was this. For normalization, 1 million high-quality reads, each with a distinct molecular identifier, were randomly selected from each sample. Instead of being binned into consensus sequences, reads with shared molecular identifiers were discarded. MiTCR, run with a Q25 quality threshold and the strictest error-elimination algorithm, handled CDR3 identification, clonotype clustering and error correction. A nonparametric unseen species model with Euler transformation was used to estimate lower-bound total TCR beta diversity. Using fastp at Q25 and MiXCR, TCRdb reprocessed the public reads and kept productive beta chains. Rows merge per CDR3 protein into single entries with the most common DNA and genes. TCRdb's processing, not the study's, gives the V and J calls here. The sample has roughly 1.9 million distinct CDR3 sequences on record, about two fifths of them singletons. The ten largest clones represent more than 20% of the sample.

Points the paper makes about the study in general: There was a strong correlation between observed TCR beta diversity and the percentage of naive T cells measured by flow cytometry. Since profiling was done on bulk unsorted PBMCs, naive and antigen-experienced compartments could not be conclusively compared. Because donor CMV infection status was unknown, age-related changes in expanded clonotypes were potentially confounded. Estimates of total diversity based on one million sequenced T cells were considered lower bounds and underestimates. Compared with the aged group, the long-lived group had more naive CD4+ T cells, fewer expanded clones and increased TCR diversity, a pattern suggesting age selection. Observed TCR beta diversity per million T cells fell roughly linearly with age, and a significant reduction was already apparent by age roughly 40.

The V and J ends are trimmed by 6 bases and 10 bases, leaving 19 bases between them. CDR3 length: 13 amino acids, cysteine to phenylalanine. The retained sequence is limited to the CDR3, 39 bases, with the frame set at the first base. The germline V gene gives CDR1 as SNHLY and CDR2 as FYNNEI. The V and J segments used are TRBV2 and TRBJ2-7; the D gene remains uncertain. The TCR sequence derives from a human donor in good health. The sequenced sample consisted of blood. The CDR3 has the sequence CASSVDKGRDQYF. The nucleotides are TGTGCCAGCAGCGTCGACAAGGGAAGAGACCAGTACTTC.